This paragraph covers one T cell receptor (beta chain) sequence. Its target antigen remains unknown. The record has no base qualities; no much larger clone is one base away. The sample belongs to a study of T cells after yellow fever vaccination (dated by TCRdb to the late 2010s). At the level of the whole study: The SMART-Seq v4 Ultra Low Input RNA kit was used to prepare libraries from fractions with low cell numbers. To track T-cell clones before and after primary and booster YFV17D yellow fever vaccination, bulk TCR alpha and beta repertoires were sequenced longitudinally. Two healthy male donors, one aged 18 to 30 and one aged 30 to 40 years, made up the cohort. Blood was drawn at multiple timepoints before and after primary and secondary immunization, with bulk PBMC replicates and cell subsets isolated. Summary of the overall study and its limitations: The study included only two donors, which limits how far the findings can be generalized. A small share of clonotypes was detected in both CD4 and CD8 compartments, with the overlap likely arising from convergent recombination. Computational filtering was needed because FACS-sorted repertoires could contain abundant contaminating clonotypes from the bulk population. Most clones expanded after primary vaccination were re-detected after the booster (96% of CD4 and more than 70% of CD8), suggesting broad memory maintenance. The secondary T-cell response was weaker than the primary response but faster, peaking on day 5 instead of day 15.

TCR cDNA was synthesized by 5'RACE template switching, which introduced a universal primer site and unique molecular identifiers. cDNA synthesis was primed from both the TCR alpha and TCR beta constant segments. Libraries were amplified in two PCR steps, with sample barcodes and sequencing adapters added in the second step. Sequencing of libraries was performed on Illumina HiSeq 2500 (2x100 bp) or NovaSeq (2x150 bp). On the study's bioinformatics: Demultiplexing of reads and collapsing into UMI consensus sequences were performed with MIGEC, and V(D)J alignment was carried out with MiXCR. Clonotypes responding to the vaccine were identified with edgeR on replicate PBMC samples, with the criteria of FDR below 0.01 and a log2 fold change above 5 up to day 15. Each bulk clonotype was labeled CD4 or CD8 based on which sequenced repertoire, CD4 or CD8, contained the clonotype at higher abundance. TCRdb reworked the public reads: Q25 trimming with fastp, MiXCR clone assembly, productive beta chains retained. Rows are combined by CDR3 protein, so each entry shows the most common genes and DNA. The V and J calls here are based on TCRdb, not the publication. The sample data list roughly 500,000 distinct CDR3 sequences, and roughly a fifth of these were observed just once. The ten most abundant clones make up around 15% of the sample.

The meaning of the sample's treatment or condition label: live attenuated yellow fever vaccine strain. Two biological replicates of bulk PBMCs were collected at each blood-draw timepoint. A standard Ficoll-Paque protocol was used to isolate PBMCs from peripheral blood. TriZol was used to extract RNA from bulk PBMCs, CD4 and CD8 fractions, and dextramer-positive and dextramer-negative fractions. From the cysteine up to the phenylalanine, the CDR3 has a length of 13 residues. The only DNA kept is the CDR3, 39 bases in frame from the first base. V loses 7 bases, J loses 0 bases, and the germline ends lie 12 bases apart. Taken from the germline V gene, the CDR1 and CDR2 loops are SQVTM and ANQGSEA.

The sample in question was PBMCs, obtained 15 days after the yellow fever booster vaccination. The chain is encoded by TRBV29-1 joined to TRBJ1-1; TRBD1 might be the D gene, on 5 matching bases. This sequence originates from a man aged 25-45 years who received the YFV17D yellow fever vaccine. This receptor has the CDR3 CSALTDLNTEAFF. The bases are TGCAGCGCCCTGACAGACTTGAACACTGAAGCTTTCTTT.